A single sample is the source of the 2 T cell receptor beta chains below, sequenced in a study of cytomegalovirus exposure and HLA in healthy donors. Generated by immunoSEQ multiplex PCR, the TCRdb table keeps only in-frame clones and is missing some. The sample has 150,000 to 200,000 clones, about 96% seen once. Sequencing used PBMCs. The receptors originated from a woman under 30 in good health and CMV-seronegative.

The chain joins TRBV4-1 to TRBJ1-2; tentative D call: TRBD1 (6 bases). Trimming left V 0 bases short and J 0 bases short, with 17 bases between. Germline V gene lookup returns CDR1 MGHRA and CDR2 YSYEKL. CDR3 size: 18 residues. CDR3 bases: TGCGCCAGCAGCCAAGATCTGGGCAGGGGCGCGTCTAACTATGGCTACACCTTC. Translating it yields CASSQDLGRGASNYGYTF.

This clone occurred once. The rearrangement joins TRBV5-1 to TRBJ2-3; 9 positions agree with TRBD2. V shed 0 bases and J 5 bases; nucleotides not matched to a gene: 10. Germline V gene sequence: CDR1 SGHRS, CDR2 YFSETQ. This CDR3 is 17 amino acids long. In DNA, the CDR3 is TGCGCCAGCAGCTTGGCCAGTGGCGGGGGGGACGGAGATACGCAGTATTTT. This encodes CASSLASGGGDGDTQYF.